Presented here are 30 T cell receptor beta chains from one specimen sequenced in a study of quantifying T cell responses using KT2 cells. Study-level information: RNA was reverse transcribed with TCR alpha and beta constant-region primers.

A single-stranded UMI oligo with SP2 sequence was ligated to cDNA 3' ends. The first PCR ran 3 to 5 cycles with an equimolar RC1.1 and RC1.2 beta primer mix. Each CDR3 protein is one row after TCRdb ran MiXCR on the UMI-ligation and nested PCR reads. Of 25,000 to 35,000 distinct CDR3 sequences listed, approximately 7% are singletons. Sequencing was performed on PBMCs spiked with cells of the T cell clone KT2. These receptors all come from a human donor.

The rearrangement joins TRBV7-9 to TRBJ2-7; D may correspond to TRBD1 or TRBD2 (5 bases each). The CDR3 is made up of 14 amino acids. Trimming took off 4 bases at V and 1 base at J, with 11 bases between the two ends. Germline V gene data show CDR1 as SEHNR and CDR2 as FQNEAQ (reference sequence). The CDR3 loop reads CASSSRDQSYEQYF. The CDR3 coding sequence is TGTGCCAGCAGCTCCCGGGACCAATCCTACGAGCAGTACTTC.

This sequence joins TRBV7-2 and TRBJ2-7; 7 positions match TRBD1. CDR3 size: 15 residues. Germline CDR1 SGHTA, CDR2 FQGNSA. Trimming removed 1 base from V and 2 bases from J; junction bases left unmatched: 5. CDR3 amino acids: CASSLGRDRAYEQYF. CDR3 DNA sequence: TGTGCCAGCAGCTTAGGCCGGGACAGAGCCTACGAGCAGTACTTC.

This clonotype was picked up a small number of times. The chain has TRBV5-1 and TRBJ2-6, with D maybe TRBD2 (6 bases). In germline, CDR1 is SGHRS, CDR2 YFSETQ. This CDR3 region has 17 residues. V gave up 0 bases and J gave up 1 base, with 11 bases separating them. The DNA of the CDR3 is TGCGCCAGCAGCTTGGGGGACTCCCTATCTGGGGCCAACGTCCTGACTTTC. This gives the protein CASSLGDSLSGANVLTF. Full variable domain (missing parts from reference TRBV5-1 and TRBJ2-6): KAGVTQTPRYLIKTRGQQVTLSCSPISGHRSVSWYQQTPGQGLQFLFEYFSETQRNKGNFPGRFSGRQFSNSRSEMNVSTLELGDSALYLCASSLGDSLSGANVLTFGAGSRLTVL.

This clonotype appeared many times. The genes are TRBV24-1 and TRBJ1-5; D may be TRBD1 (6 bases). The V and J ends lost 1 base and 3 bases respectively, with 12 bases between them. This CDR3 contains 16 residues. Germline lookup yields CDR1 KGHDR and CDR2 SFDVKD. CDR3 nucleotides: TGTGCCACCAGTGATTTCGGGGAGGGGGACAATCAGCCCCAGCATTTT. Protein: CATSDFGEGDNQPQHF.

V gene TRBV5-5 combines with J gene TRBJ2-1, with 8 bases aligning to TRBD1. The V gene's germline CDR1 is SGHKS and CDR2 YYEKEE (reference sequence). The CDR3 is made up of 16 amino acids. V shed 0 bases, J shed 8 bases, and the junction held 10 bases outside the gene matches. The CDR3 spells CASSLDGTGVMYEQFF. For the CDR3, the DNA is TGTGCCAGCAGCTTGGATGGGACAGGTGTAATGTATGAGCAGTTCTTC.

Many counts were recorded for this clonotype. The rearrangement joins TRBV6-2 or TRBV6-3 to TRBJ1-1, with D perhaps TRBD1 (5 bases). CDR1 is MNHEY and CDR2 is SVGEGT in the germline V gene. The CDR3 has 15 residues. V shed 0 bases and J shed 5 bases, with 13 bases lying between them. The CDR3: CASSYSPGGRTEAFF. In DNA form, the CDR3 reads TGTGCCAGCAGTTACTCTCCCGGGGGACGGACTGAAGCTTTCTTT.

In its sample, this clonotype was seen many times. The chain links TRBV6-1 to TRBJ2-1; perhaps TRBD2 as D (5 bases). This CDR3 region has 13 residues. Germline CDR1 is MNHNS and CDR2 is SASEGT. V lost 2 bases to trimming and J lost 10 bases, with 12 bases between them. CDR3 sequence reads: CASSEHESGEQFF. As DNA, the CDR3 is TGTGCCAGCAGTGAACACGAAAGCGGCGAGCAGTTCTTC.

This clonotype was observed at least ten times. V is TRBV5-5 and J is TRBJ2-1; D possibly corresponds to TRBD2 (6 bases). The V gene's germline CDR1 is SGHKS and CDR2 YYEKEE (reference sequence). The CDR3 has 13 amino acids. V was pared by 4 bases and J by 6 bases, with 11 bases between. CDR3 sequence: CASSTGTLNEQFF. The CDR3 bases are TGTGCCAGCAGCACCGGGACTCTCAATGAGCAGTTCTTC.

This chain uses TRBV6-5 with TRBJ2-1, with 7 nucleotides matching TRBD2. The V gene end was trimmed by 2 bases and the J gene end by 4 bases; junction bases not matched to a gene: 5. Germline assignment: CDR1 MNHEY and CDR2 SVGAGI. CDR3 length equals 15 residues. The CDR3 spells CASSYSLAEYNEQFF. In DNA, the CDR3 is TGTGCCAGCAGTTACAGCCTAGCGGAGTACAATGAGCAGTTCTTC.

This clonotype appeared many times. The J gene is TRBJ2-5, the V gene TRBV5-1; 13 bases are shared with TRBD2. V gave up 7 bases and J gave up 6 bases; unmatched junction bases: 18. The CDR3 length is 18 residues. From germline, CDR1 is SGHRS and CDR2 YFSETQ. CDR3 DNA: TGCGCCAGCGCTTATACAACTAGCGGGGGGGCCTCTGGTCAGACCCAGTACTTC. Protein product: CASAYTTSGGASGQTQYF.

V is TRBV12-3 or TRBV12-4 and J is TRBJ2-7; D unclear. The V end was cut by 0 bases, the J end by 3 bases, with 9 bases between. The CDR3 has 14 amino acids. CDR3 loop: CASSLASQSYEQYF. The CDR3 DNA follows: TGTGCCAGCAGTTTAGCAAGTCAGAGCTACGAGCAGTACTTC.

This chain links TRBV6-1 with TRBJ2-7; D unresolved. The CDR3 contains 15 residues. Germline CDR1 reads MNHNS; CDR2 reads SASEGT. V lost 5 bases to trimming and J lost 2 bases, with 16 bases between them. The CDR3, as DNA: TGTGCCAGCAGTATAAGATATATTGGGCCCTACGAGCAGTACTTC. It encodes CASSIRYIGPYEQYF.

This clonotype was observed at least ten times. V usage is TRBV7-2 and J usage is TRBJ2-3, with 7 bases fitting TRBD1. Trimming cost V 4 bases and J 2 bases; bases outside gene matches: 9. CDR1 and CDR2 (germline): SGHTA, FQGNSA. This CDR3 comprises 16 residues. CDR3 region: CASSSGGHLSTDTQYF. The DNA of the CDR3 is TGTGCCAGCAGCTCAGGGGGACACCTCTCCACAGATACGCAGTATTTT.

The rearrangement joins TRBV4-2 to TRBJ2-3, with 10 bases aligning to TRBD2. V gave up 0 bases and J gave up 4 bases; unmatched junction bases: 7. Germline CDR1 reads LGHNA; CDR2 reads YNFKEQ. The CDR3 is 17 residues long. CDR3 bases: TGTGCCAGCAGCCAAGAAGTAACTAGCGGGAATTCAGATACGCAGTATTTT. Its translation is CASSQEVTSGNSDTQYF.

This clonotype has a count of ten or more. The CDR3 is CASSLVLNTEAFF. The CDR3 DNA is TGTGCCAGCAGTCTGGTTCTCAACACTGAAGCTTTCTTT. This chain connects TRBV27 to TRBJ1-1; the D is unclear. Trimming removed 5 bases at V and 2 bases at J, with 9 bases between. Germline V gives CDR1 MNHEY, CDR2 SMNVEV (reference sequence). There are 13 residues in the CDR3.

The chain joins TRBV6-5 to TRBJ1-2, with D tentatively TRBD1 (6 bases). The ends were cut back, 8 bases at V and 7 bases at J, with 23 bases in the middle. This CDR3 contains 15 residues. Germline V gene data show CDR1 as MNHEY and CDR2 as SVGAGI. The CDR3 DNA reads as TGTGCCAGCGGGGAGCGGACAGCACCCTTATGTGGCTACACCTTC. Translation: CASGERTAPLCGYTF.

Many counts were recorded for this clonotype. The gene calls are TRBV25-1 and TRBJ1-2; a weak D match, TRBD1 (5 bases). V dropped 6 bases and J dropped 7 bases, with 15 bases sitting between them. Germline loops: CDR1 MGHDK, CDR2 SYGVNS. The CDR3 contains 13 residues. The CDR3 DNA follows: TGTGCCAGCAGAACCTCCGCAGGGTCTGGCTACACCTTC. Its protein is CASRTSAGSGYTF.

The sample holds many counts of this clonotype. J is TRBJ1-1 and V is TRBV20-1; the D is unclear. This CDR3 comprises 10 residues. Germline assignment: CDR1 DFQATT and CDR2 SNEGSKA (reference sequence). Trimming pared 8 bases from V and 6 bases from J, leaving 10 bases between. CDR3 protein: CSSFHSEAFF. In DNA, the CDR3 is TGCAGTTCCTTCCACTCTGAAGCTTTCTTT.

At least ten counts were recorded for this clonotype. The chain combines TRBV12-3 or TRBV12-4 with TRBJ1-1; the match to TRBD1 covers 7 bases. V was clipped by 5 bases and J by 0 bases; unmatched bases: 9. The CDR3 consists of 16 residues. The CDR3 DNA reads TGTGCCAGCAGTGAGGGGGGGGACAGCTTGAACACTGAAGCTTTCTTT. It is translated as CASSEGGDSLNTEAFF.

This clonotype was counted many times. The V call is TRBV6-5, the J call TRBJ1-6; D is unclear. Trimming took 6 bases from V and 10 from J, leaving 16 bases between them. The germline V gene has CDR1 MNHEY and CDR2 SVGAGI. The CDR3 is 14 amino acids. The CDR3 region is CASSPPGVGSPLHF. Written as DNA, the CDR3 is TGTGCCAGCAGCCCGCCTGGGGTCGGGTCACCCCTCCACTTT.

The chain carries TRBV12-3 or TRBV12-4 and TRBJ2-3; 7 bases align to TRBD2. The trim removed 3 bases at V and 4 bases at J, leaving 10 bases unmatched. This CDR3 is built from 16 residues. The CDR3 sequence: CASSFSSGNKADTQYF. In DNA form, the CDR3 reads TGTGCCAGCAGTTTCTCTAGCGGTAACAAGGCAGATACGCAGTATTTT.

This clonotype was seen many times. V gene TRBV6-5 combines with J gene TRBJ1-2; TRBD1 is a possible D gene (6 bases). CDR3 size: 12 residues. V was pared by 8 bases and J by 3 bases, with 10 bases between. Germline assignment: CDR1 MNHEY and CDR2 SVGAGI. The CDR3: CASRRTDYGYTF. Written as DNA, the CDR3 is TGTGCCAGCCGAAGGACAGACTATGGCTACACCTTC.

This clonotype occurred many times. The chain recombines TRBV20-1 with TRBJ2-1; D may correspond to TRBD1 or TRBD2 (6 bases each). V lost 3 bases and J 0 bases, leaving 18 bases between the germline ends. This CDR3 has 17 residues. Germline V gene lookup returns CDR1 DFQATT and CDR2 SNEGSKA (reference sequence). The CDR3 nucleotides read TGCAGTGCTAGCACTTTAACGGGGGCTAGCTCCTACAATGAGCAGTTCTTC. This codes for CSASTLTGASSYNEQFF.

V usage is TRBV9 and J usage is TRBJ2-1, with TRBD2 identical over 11 bases. The V gene's germline CDR1 is SGDLS and CDR2 YYNGEE. Trimming cost V 4 bases and J 2 bases; bases outside gene matches: 11. The CDR3 sequence is 18 residues long. The DNA for the CDR3 is TGTGCCAGCAGCCCCCATAGCGGGGGGGCCTTCACCTACAATGAGCAGTTCTTC. This encodes CASSPHSGGAFTYNEQFF. Full variable domain (missing parts from reference TRBV9 and TRBJ2-1): DSGVTQTPKHLITATGQRVTLRCSPRSGDLSVYWYQQSLDQGLQFLIQYYNGEERAKGNILERFSAQQFPDLHSELNLSSLELGDSALYFCASSPHSGGAFTYNEQFFGPGTRLTVL.

This clonotype came up many times. The chain has TRBV27 and TRBJ1-2, with D tentatively TRBD1 (5 bases). Germline CDR1 is MNHEY and CDR2 is SMNVEV (reference sequence). There are 17 residues in the CDR3. V was trimmed by 2 bases and J by 0 bases, leaving 16 bases between them. The CDR3 is CASSLEGPRQPNYGYTF. For the CDR3, the DNA is TGTGCCAGCAGTTTAGAGGGACCGAGACAGCCTAACTATGGCTACACCTTC.

This clonotype was picked up many times. The chain couples TRBV12-3 or TRBV12-4 to TRBJ2-3, with a tentative D call TRBD2 (5 bases). The CDR3 has 14 residues. Trimming cost V 4 bases and J 9 bases, with 17 bases left between them. The CDR3 DNA reads as TGTGCCAGCAGTTCCCGGACTCTCCAGTACACGCAGTATTTT. Translating it yields CASSSRTLQYTQYF.

This clonotype was observed at least ten times. This sequence joins TRBV14 and TRBJ2-4, with TRBD1 matching over 9 bases. Trimming took 0 bases from V and 5 from J; bases not matched to a gene: 11. CDR1 SGHDN and CDR2 FVKESK come from the germline V gene. This CDR3 comprises 18 residues. The CDR3 DNA reads as TGTGCCAGCAGCCAAGATCGGTTGGACAGGGGCTTTGAAAACATTCAGTACTTC. Its translation: CASSQDRLDRGFENIQYF. Together with reference TRBV14 and TRBJ2-4, the CDR3 gives the full variable domain: EAGVTQFPSHSVIEKGQTVTLRCDPISGHDNLYWYRRVMGKEIKFLLHFVKESKQDESGMPNNRFLAERTGGTYSTLKVQPAELEDSGVYFCASSQDRLDRGFENIQYFGAGTRLSVL.

This clonotype turned up a few times. This chain links TRBV29-1 with TRBJ2-7, with D uncertain. V lost 6 bases to trimming and J lost 0 bases, with 9 bases between them. Germline V lookup: CDR1 SQVTM, CDR2 ANQGSEA. This CDR3 has 12 amino acids. CDR3 sequence reads: CSVGEGSYEQYF. In nucleotides, the CDR3 is TGCAGCGTAGGCGAAGGCTCCTACGAGCAGTACTTC.

This clonotype was seen repeatedly, ten times or more. The chain joins TRBV4-1 to TRBJ1-5, with D perhaps TRBD1 (5 bases). The germline gives CDR1 MGHRA, CDR2 YSYEKL. The CDR3 is 15 amino acids. The V end lost 1 base, the J end lost 4 bases, and 11 bases lay between the germline ends. The chain's CDR3 is CASSQVQGANQPQHF. The DNA of the CDR3 is TGCGCCAGCAGCCAAGTCCAGGGCGCAAATCAGCCCCAGCATTTT.

This clonotype was observed at least ten times. This chain connects TRBV29-1 to TRBJ2-1; 8 bases map to TRBD1. Germline trimming cut 4 bases from V and 3 bases from J; bases unmatched to any gene: 8. The CDR3 is 15 amino acids. Per germline, CDR1 SQVTM and CDR2 ANQGSEA. The CDR3 coding sequence is TGCAGCGTTGCCGGCGGACAGGGAATCTACAATGAGCAGTTCTTC. Its protein is CSVAGGQGIYNEQFF.